A single sample is the source of the 11 T cell receptor beta chains below, sequenced in a study of OX40 agonist ivuxolimab in advanced cancers. This table comes from immunoSEQ multiplex PCR, and its TCRdb copy is limited to in-frame clones, with some not included. The profile covers fewer than 80,000 clones, with about 90% appearing a single time and more than 14% taken by the ten largest. This specimen was CD4+ or CD8+ T cells sorted from blood, taken in a trial of the OX40 agonist ivuxolimab. The receptors derive from an adult with an advanced solid tumor such as melanoma, head and neck, liver or kidney cancer.

This rearrangement joins TRBV5-6 to TRBJ1-5; D possibly corresponds to TRBD1 (6 bases). The CDR3 is 13 amino acids. The V and J ends lost 2 bases and 7 bases respectively, with 10 bases between them. In germline, CDR1 is SGHDT, CDR2 YYEEEE. The CDR3 DNA reads TGTGCCAGCAGCTTCCAGGGGCGCCAGCCCCAGCATTTT. Translating it yields CASSFQGRQPQHF.

This clone was observed once. The gene calls are TRBV4-3 and TRBJ2-7; weak D call: TRBD1 (5 bases). V lost 0 bases to trimming and J lost 1 base, with 10 bases between them. Germline CDR1 and CDR2: LGHNA and YSLEER. CDR3 size: 15 residues. CDR3 in amino acids: CASSQDRAGSYEQYF. The CDR3 DNA follows: TGCGCCAGCAGCCAAGATAGAGCAGGGTCCTACGAGCAGTACTTC.

The chain recombines TRBV2 with TRBJ2-7; 7 bases agree with TRBD2. The CDR3 runs to 17 residues. Germline V gene sequence: CDR1 SNHLY, CDR2 FYNNEI. V trimming: 1 base; J trimming: 6 bases; junction bases outside the gene matches: 15. CDR3 loop: CASSEEDGGSAFLEQYF. CDR3 bases: TGTGCCAGCAGTGAAGAGGACGGCGGGAGCGCCTTCCTCGAGCAGTACTTC.

The chain recombines TRBV4-3 with TRBJ2-5; 8 bases map to TRBD1. The CDR3 is made up of 16 amino acids. Germline CDR1 and CDR2: LGHNA and YSLEER. Losses at the gene ends were 1 base for V and 5 bases for J; bases not matched to a gene: 9. In DNA form, the CDR3 reads TGCGCCAGCAGCCAAGGAGGGGGGACAGGTTGGGAGACCCAGTACTTC. It translates to CASSQGGGTGWETQYF.

The chain uses TRBV27 and TRBJ2-5; TRBD2 matches 10 bases. The length of the CDR3 is 14 residues. Germline V CDR1 and CDR2: MNHEY, SMNVEV (reference sequence). Trimming took 8 bases from V and 1 from J; bases not matched to a gene: 4. The CDR3, as DNA: TGTGCCAGCGGCGCTAGCGGGGGCCAAGAGACCCAGTACTTC. Residues: CASGASGGQETQYF.

This chain uses TRBV13 with TRBJ2-1, with D maybe TRBD2 (7 bases). The length of the CDR3 is 15 residues. Deletions cut 4 bases from V and 4 bases from J, with 14 bases between. In germline, CDR1 is PRHDT, CDR2 FYEKMQ (reference sequence). CDR3 DNA: TGTGCCAGCAGCTACTTGGGAGGGGGTTACAATGAGCAGTTCTTC. Protein sequence: CASSYLGGGYNEQFF.

This clone was seen only once. The rearrangement links TRBV6-6 to TRBJ2-1; 8 nucleotides match TRBD1. J gave up 0 bases and V 5 bases, and 3 bases lay outside the gene matches. Germline V gene lookup returns CDR1 MNHNY and CDR2 SVGAGI (reference sequence). The CDR3 length is 15 residues. The CDR3 coding sequence is TGTGCCAGCAGTGGGGGGACAGGCTCCTACAATGAGCAGTTCTTC. As protein: CASSGGTGSYNEQFF.

DNA of the CDR3: TGTGCCAGCAATATCCTTAACTATGGCTACACCTTC. Protein: CASNILNYGYTF. The chain has TRBV2 and TRBJ1-2, with D hard to call. This CDR3 has 12 amino acids. CDR1 SNHLY and CDR2 FYNNEI come from the germline V gene. Trimming shortened V by 7 bases and J by 1 base, and 7 bases separated the two germline ends.

This sequence joins TRBV4-1 and TRBJ2-7; 7 bases agree with TRBD2. V trimming: 4 bases; J trimming: 4 bases; junction bases outside the gene matches: 16. The CDR3 consists of 17 residues. Looked up from germline, CDR1 is MGHRA and CDR2 is YSYEKL. In DNA, the CDR3 is TGCGCCAGCAGCCTTAGAGCAGGGCGGGAGTTCGAGTACGAGCAGTACTTC. Translation gives CASSLRAGREFEYEQYF.

The V gene is TRBV7-9, the J gene TRBJ2-1, with TRBD2 matching 10 bases. The CDR3 is made up of 15 amino acids. After removal of 1 base from V and 8 bases from J, the junction contained 5 bases not matched to a gene. Germline values: CDR1 SEHNR, CDR2 FQNEAQ (reference sequence). The CDR3 coding sequence is TGTGCCAGCAGCTTAGTGACTAGCGGGCTTCATGAGCAGTTCTTC. This translates into CASSLVTSGLHEQFF.

The sample holds one count of this clone. The chain links TRBV4-1 to TRBJ2-7; TRBD2 might be the D (5 bases). The CDR3 covers 17 residues. The V end lost 0 bases, the J end lost 3 bases, and 18 bases lay between the germline ends. Germline loops: CDR1 MGHRA, CDR2 YSYEKL. The CDR3: CASSQEVEVGRGYEQYF. In DNA, the CDR3 is TGCGCCAGCAGCCAAGAAGTGGAGGTAGGGAGAGGCTACGAGCAGTACTTC.